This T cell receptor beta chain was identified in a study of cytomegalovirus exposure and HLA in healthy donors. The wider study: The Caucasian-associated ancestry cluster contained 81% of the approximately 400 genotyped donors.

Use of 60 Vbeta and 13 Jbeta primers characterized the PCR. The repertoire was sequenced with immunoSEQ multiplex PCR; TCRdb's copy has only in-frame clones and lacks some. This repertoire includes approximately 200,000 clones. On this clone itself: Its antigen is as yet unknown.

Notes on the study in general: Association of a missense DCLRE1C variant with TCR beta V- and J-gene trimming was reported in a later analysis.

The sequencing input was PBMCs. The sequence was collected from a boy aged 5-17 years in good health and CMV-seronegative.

As DNA, the CDR3 is TGTGCCAGCAGCTTAGGGCCAGGGGATAGACCTGAAGCTTTCTTT. Translation: CASSLGPGDRPEAFF. This rearrangement joins TRBV7-2 to TRBJ1-1; D possibly corresponds to TRBD1 (6 bases). Trimming pared 1 base from V and 6 bases from J, leaving 15 bases between. Germline V gene lookup returns CDR1 SGHTA and CDR2 FQGNSA. There are 15 residues in the CDR3.